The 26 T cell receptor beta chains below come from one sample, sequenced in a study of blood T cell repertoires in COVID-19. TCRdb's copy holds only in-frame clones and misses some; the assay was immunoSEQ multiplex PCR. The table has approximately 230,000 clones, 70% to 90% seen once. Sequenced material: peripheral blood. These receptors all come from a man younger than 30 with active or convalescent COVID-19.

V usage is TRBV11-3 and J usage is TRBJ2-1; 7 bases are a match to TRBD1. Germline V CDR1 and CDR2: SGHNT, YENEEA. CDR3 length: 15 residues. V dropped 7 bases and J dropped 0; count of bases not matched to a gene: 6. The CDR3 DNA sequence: TGTGCCAGCAAGGGGGCGGAGAGCTCCTACAATGAGCAGTTCTTC. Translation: CASKGAESSYNEQFF.

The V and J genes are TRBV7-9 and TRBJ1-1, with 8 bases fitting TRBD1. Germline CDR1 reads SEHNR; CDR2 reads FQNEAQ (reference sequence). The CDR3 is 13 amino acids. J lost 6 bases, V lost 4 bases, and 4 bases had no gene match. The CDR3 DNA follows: TGTGCCAGCAGCTCGGACAGGGCTGCTGAAGCTTTCTTT. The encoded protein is CASSSDRAAEAFF.

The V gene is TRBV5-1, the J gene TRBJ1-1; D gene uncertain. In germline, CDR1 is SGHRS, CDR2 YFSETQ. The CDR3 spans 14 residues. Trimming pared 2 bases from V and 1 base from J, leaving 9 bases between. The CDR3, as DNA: TGCGCCAGCAGCTTATGGGCCCCGAACACTGAAGCTTTCTTT. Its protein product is CASSLWAPNTEAFF.

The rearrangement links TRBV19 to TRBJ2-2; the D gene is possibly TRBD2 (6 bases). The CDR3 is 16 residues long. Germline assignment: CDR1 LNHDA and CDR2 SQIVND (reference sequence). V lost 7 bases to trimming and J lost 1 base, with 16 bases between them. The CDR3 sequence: CASISRGTENTGELFF. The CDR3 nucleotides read TGTGCCAGTATCTCTCGGGGGACCGAGAACACCGGGGAGCTGTTTTTT. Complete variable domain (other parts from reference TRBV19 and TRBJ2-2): DGGITQSPKYLFRKEGQNVTLSCEQNLNHDAMYWYRQDPGQGLRLIYYSQIVNDFQKGDIAEGYSVSREKKESFPLTVTSAQKNPTAFYLCASISRGTENTGELFFGEGSRLTVL.

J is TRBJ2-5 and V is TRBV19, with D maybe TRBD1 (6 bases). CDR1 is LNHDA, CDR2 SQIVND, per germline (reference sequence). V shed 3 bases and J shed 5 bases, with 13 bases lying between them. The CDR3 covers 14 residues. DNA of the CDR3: TGTGCCAGTAGTATCAGGGGAGTAGGGGAGACCCAGTACTTC. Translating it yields CASSIRGVGETQYF.

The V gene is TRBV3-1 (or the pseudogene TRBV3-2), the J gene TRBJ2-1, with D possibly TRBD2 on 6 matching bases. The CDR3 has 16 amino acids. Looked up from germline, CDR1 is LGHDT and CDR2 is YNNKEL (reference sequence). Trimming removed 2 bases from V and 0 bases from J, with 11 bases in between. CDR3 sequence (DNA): TGTGCCAGCAGCCAACCGGGACTCCCCTCCTACAATGAGCAGTTCTTC. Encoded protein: CASSQPGLPSYNEQFF.

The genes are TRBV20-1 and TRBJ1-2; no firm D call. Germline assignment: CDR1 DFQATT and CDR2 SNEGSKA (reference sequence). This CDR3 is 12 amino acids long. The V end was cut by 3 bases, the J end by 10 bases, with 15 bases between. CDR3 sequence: CSASPGRFDYTF. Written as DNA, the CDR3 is TGCAGTGCTAGTCCCGGGAGATTTGACTACACCTTC.

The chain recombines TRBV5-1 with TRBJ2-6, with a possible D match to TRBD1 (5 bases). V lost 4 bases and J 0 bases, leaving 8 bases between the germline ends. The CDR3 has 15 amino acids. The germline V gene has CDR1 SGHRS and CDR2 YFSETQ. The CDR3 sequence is CASSDDSSGANVLTF. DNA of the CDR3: TGCGCCAGCAGCGACGACAGCTCTGGGGCCAACGTCCTGACTTTC.

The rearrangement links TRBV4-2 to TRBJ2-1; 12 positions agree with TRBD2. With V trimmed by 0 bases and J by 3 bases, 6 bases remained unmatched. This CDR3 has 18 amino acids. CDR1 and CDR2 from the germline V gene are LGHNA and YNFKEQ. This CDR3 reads CASSQERLAGAGYNEQFF. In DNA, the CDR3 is TGTGCCAGCAGCCAAGAACGACTAGCGGGAGCGGGCTACAATGAGCAGTTCTTC.

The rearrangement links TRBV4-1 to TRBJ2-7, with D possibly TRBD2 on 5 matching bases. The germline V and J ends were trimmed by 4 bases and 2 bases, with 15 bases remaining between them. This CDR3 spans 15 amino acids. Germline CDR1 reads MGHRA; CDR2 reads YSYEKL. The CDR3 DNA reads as TGCGCCAGCAGCCTACAAGTCCCGGGGACCTACGAGCAGTACTTC. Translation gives CASSLQVPGTYEQYF.

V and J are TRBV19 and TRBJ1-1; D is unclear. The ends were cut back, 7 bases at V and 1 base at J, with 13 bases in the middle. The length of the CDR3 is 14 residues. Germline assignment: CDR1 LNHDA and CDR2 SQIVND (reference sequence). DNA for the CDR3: TGTGCCAGTATCTCTAAAAGATCGAACACTGAAGCTTTCTTT. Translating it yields CASISKRSNTEAFF. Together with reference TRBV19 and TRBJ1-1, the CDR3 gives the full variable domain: DGGITQSPKYLFRKEGQNVTLSCEQNLNHDAMYWYRQDPGQGLRLIYYSQIVNDFQKGDIAEGYSVSREKKESFPLTVTSAQKNPTAFYLCASISKRSNTEAFFGQGTRLTVV.

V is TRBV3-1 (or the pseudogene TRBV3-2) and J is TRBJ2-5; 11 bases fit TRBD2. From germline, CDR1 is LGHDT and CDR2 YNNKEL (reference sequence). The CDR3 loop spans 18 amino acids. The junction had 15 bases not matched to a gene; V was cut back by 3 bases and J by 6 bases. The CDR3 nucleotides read TGTGCCAGCAGCCACCGACTAGCGGGACTCAGCGAAATGAAGACCCAGTACTTC. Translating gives CASSHRLAGLSEMKTQYF.

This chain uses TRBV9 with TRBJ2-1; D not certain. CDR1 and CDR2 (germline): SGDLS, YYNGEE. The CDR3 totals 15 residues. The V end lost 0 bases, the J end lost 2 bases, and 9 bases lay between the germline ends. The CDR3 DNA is TGTGCCAGCAGCGTAGACGCGGCCGCCTACAATGAGCAGTTCTTC. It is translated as CASSVDAAAYNEQFF.

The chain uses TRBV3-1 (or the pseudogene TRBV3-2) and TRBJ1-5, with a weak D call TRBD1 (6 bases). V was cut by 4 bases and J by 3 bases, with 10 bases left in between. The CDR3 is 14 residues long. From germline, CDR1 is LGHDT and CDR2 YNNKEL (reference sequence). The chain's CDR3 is CASSLRQANQPQHF. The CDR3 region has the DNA TGTGCCAGCAGCCTTCGACAGGCCAATCAGCCCCAGCATTTT.

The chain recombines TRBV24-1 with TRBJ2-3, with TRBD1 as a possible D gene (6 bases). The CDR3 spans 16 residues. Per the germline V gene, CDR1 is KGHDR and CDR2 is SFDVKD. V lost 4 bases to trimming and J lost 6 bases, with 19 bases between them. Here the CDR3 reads CATSDKGPRRGDTQYF. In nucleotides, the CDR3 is TGTGCCACCAGTGACAAGGGACCGCGAAGGGGGGATACGCAGTATTTT.

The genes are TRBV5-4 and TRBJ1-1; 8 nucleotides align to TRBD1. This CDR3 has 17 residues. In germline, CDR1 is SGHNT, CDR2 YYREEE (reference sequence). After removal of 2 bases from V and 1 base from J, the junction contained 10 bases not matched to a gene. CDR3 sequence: CASSLGQGTVKNTEAFF. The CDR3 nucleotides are TGTGCCAGCAGCTTAGGACAGGGAACAGTCAAGAACACTGAAGCTTTCTTT.

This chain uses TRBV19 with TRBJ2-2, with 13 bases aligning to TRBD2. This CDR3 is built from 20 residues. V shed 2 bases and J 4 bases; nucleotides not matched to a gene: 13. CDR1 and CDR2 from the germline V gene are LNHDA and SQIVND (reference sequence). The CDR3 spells CASSIRGQLAGGPGTGELFF. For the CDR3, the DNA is TGTGCCAGTAGTATAAGGGGCCAACTAGCGGGAGGGCCAGGCACCGGGGAGCTGTTTTTT.

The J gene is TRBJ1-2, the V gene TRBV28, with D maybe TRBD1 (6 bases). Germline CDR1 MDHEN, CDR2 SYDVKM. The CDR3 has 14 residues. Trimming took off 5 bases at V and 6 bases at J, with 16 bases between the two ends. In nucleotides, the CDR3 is TGTGCCAGCAGTCCGCCAGGGGTCAATAATGGCTACACCTTC. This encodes CASSPPGVNNGYTF.

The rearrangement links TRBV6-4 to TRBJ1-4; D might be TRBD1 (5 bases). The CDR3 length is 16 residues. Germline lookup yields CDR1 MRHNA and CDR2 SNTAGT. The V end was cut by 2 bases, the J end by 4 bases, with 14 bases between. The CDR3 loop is CASSDTPGMDNEKLFF. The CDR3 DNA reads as TGTGCCAGCAGTGACACCCCAGGGATGGATAATGAAAAACTGTTTTTT.

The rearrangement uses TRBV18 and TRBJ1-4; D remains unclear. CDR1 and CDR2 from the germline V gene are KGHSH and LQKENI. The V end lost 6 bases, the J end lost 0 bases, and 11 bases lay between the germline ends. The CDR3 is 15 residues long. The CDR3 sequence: CASSPTLATNEKLFF. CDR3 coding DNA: TGTGCCAGCTCTCCTACCCTTGCAACTAATGAAAAACTGTTTTTT.

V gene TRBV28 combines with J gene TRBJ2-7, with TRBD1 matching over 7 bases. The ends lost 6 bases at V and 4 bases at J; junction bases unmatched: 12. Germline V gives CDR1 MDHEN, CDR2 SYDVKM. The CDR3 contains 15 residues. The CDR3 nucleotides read TGTGCCAGCAGGCGACGCAGGGACAGAATTTACGAGCAGTACTTC. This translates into CASRRRRDRIYEQYF.

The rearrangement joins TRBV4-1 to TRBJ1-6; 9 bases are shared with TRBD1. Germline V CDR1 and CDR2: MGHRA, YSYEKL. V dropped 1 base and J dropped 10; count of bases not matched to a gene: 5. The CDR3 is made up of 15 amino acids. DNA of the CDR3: TGCGCCAGCAGCCAAGTAAGGACAGGGGAATCACCCCTCCACTTT. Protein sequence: CASSQVRTGESPLHF.

The CDR3 loop reads CATSRDGTGDYEQYF. The CDR3 region has the DNA TGTGCCACCAGCAGAGATGGGACAGGGGACTACGAGCAGTACTTC. The chain carries TRBV15 and TRBJ2-7; 10 positions match TRBD1. The trim removed 0 bases at V and 3 bases at J, leaving 2 bases unmatched. Germline CDR1 is LNHNV and CDR2 is YYDKDF (reference sequence). The CDR3 is 15 residues long. The variable domain in full, with the rest retrieved from reference TRBV15 and TRBJ2-7, is DAMVIQNPRYQVTQFGKPVTLSCSQTLNHNVMYWYQQKSSQAPKLLFHYYDKDFNNEADTPDNFQSRRPNTSFCFLDIRSPGLGDTAMYLCATSRDGTGDYEQYFGPGTRLTVT.

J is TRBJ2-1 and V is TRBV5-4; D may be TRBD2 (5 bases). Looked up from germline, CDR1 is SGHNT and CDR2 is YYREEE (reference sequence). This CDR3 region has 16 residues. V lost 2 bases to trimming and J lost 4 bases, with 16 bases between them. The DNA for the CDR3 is TGTGCCAGCAGCTTCCTACTCTTTGGGGAGTACAATGAGCAGTTCTTC. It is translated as CASSFLLFGEYNEQFF.

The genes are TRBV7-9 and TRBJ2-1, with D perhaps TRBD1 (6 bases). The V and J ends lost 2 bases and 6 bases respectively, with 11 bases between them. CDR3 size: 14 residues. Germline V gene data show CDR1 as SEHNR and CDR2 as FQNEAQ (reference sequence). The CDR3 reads CASSLPDRGNEQFF. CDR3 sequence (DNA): TGTGCCAGCAGCTTACCGGACAGAGGCAATGAGCAGTTCTTC. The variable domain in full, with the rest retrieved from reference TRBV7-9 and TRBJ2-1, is DTGVSQNPRHKITKRGQNVTFRCDPISEHNRLYWYRQTLGQGPEFLTYFQNEAQLEKSRLLSDRFSAERPKGSFSTLEIQRTEQGDSAMYLCASSLPDRGNEQFFGPGTRLTVL.

In DNA, the CDR3 is TGCGCCAGCAGCTTGCAGGGGGCCAACTATGGCTACACCTTC. This gives the protein CASSLQGANYGYTF. The chain uses TRBV5-1 and TRBJ1-2, with 8 nucleotides matching TRBD1. After removal of 1 base from V and 2 bases from J, the junction contained 1 base not matched to a gene. This CDR3 region has 14 residues. Germline CDR1 is SGHRS and CDR2 is YFSETQ.